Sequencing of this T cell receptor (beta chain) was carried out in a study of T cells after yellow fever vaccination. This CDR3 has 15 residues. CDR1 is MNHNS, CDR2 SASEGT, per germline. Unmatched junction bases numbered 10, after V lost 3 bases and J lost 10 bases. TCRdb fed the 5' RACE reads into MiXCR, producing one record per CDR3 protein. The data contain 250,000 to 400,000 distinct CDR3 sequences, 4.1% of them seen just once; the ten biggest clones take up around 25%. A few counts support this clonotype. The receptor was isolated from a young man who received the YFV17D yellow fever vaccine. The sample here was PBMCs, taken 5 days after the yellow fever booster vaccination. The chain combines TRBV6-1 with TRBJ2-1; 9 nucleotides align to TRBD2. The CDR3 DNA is TGTGCCAGCAGTGAGGGTCTGAGAAGCGGGAGGGAGCAGTTCTTC. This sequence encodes CASSEGLRSGREQFF.